This entry concerns a single T cell receptor beta chain. Its antigen is currently not known. Base qualities are not recorded, but no much larger clone differs from it by a single base. The CDR3 regions of human TCRbeta chains were analyzed by immunosequencing. The paper's data handling went like this. TCRs in the repertoires were matched against a reference library of SARS-CoV-2-specific TCRs that had been generated with the MIRA antigen-specificity platform. Breadth was defined as the fraction of unique TCRs that were SARS-CoV-2-associated, and depth was defined as the fraction of total T cells that were SARS-CoV-2-associated. Using the MIRA data, each spike-specific TCR was assigned both to the spike region to which the TCR was reactive and to a CD4 or CD8 class. Log10-transformed breadth and depth values were compared by one-way ANOVA with Sidak's multiple comparisons tests. Drawn from immuneACCESS, this table holds only the in-frame rearrangements with V and J called that TCRdb kept. Clones are partly lost; checked studies trace under half to an unresolved V gene and leave the rest unexplained. Clone size and the V and J calls come from that table; the DNA yielded D and trimming. The sample has roughly 120,000 clones on record, about 89% of them singletons. 5.4% of the sample belongs to the ten largest clones.

The germline V gene encodes CDR1 SGDLS and CDR2 YYNGEE. From its cysteine to its phenylalanine, the CDR3 spans 13 amino acids. Only CDR3 DNA is held: 39 bases, read in frame from base 1. The germline ends are 8 bases apart after V is trimmed by 0 bases and J by 10 bases. This sample is part of a study of T cell responses to AZD1222 COVID-19 vaccine (dated by TCRdb to the early 2020s). For the study in its entirety: AZD1222 recipients whose second dose came at about 4 weeks and those whose second dose came at about 12 weeks were combined into one group, since spike-specific TCR depth and breadth did not differ between the two schedules. A total of 233 trial participants underwent TCR sequencing, of whom about 200 had received two doses of AZD1222 and 26 had received two doses of the MenACWY control vaccine. Trial participants were enrolled by age into 18-55, 56-69 and 70-plus year subgroups, with about 150, 28 and 57 TCR-sequenced participants respectively.

What the authors observed across the whole study: Spike-specific TCR breadth and depth rose significantly after two AZD1222 doses compared with day 0 and with MenACWY recipients. Because no day 14 peak-response samples were available, repertoires were characterized only after the peak T cell response. Conclusions about previously exposed vaccinees are limited because only six or seven AZD1222 recipients were SARS-CoV-2 seropositive at baseline. Nearly half of unique spike-specific TCRs reportedly recognized epitopes outside regions mutated in the B.1.351 and B.1.1.7 variants. The vaccine-associated CD4 TCRs covered the entire spike protein, and the dominant responses fell in regions 160-218 and 743-854. In the small 56-69-year group, the increase in depth fell short of significance, most likely because of low power. Participants were mostly white British, with more females than males. The authors suggested clonal diversity may have been underestimated.

Interpreted using the paper, the time point label stands for: baseline before first vaccination. Samples from vaccinated people were obtained from the UK trials COV001 and COV002, which included a single-blind randomized controlled phase 2/3 trial of AZD1222 (ChAdOx1 nCoV-19) in healthy adults. Trial participant PBMC samples were collected at day 0 and day 28 after the second dose for TCRbeta chain sequencing. This receptor was obtained from an adult in good health. Material: peripheral blood, obtained on day 0 of AZD1222 vaccination. The V and J genes are TRBV9 and TRBJ1-6; no D gene can be assigned with confidence. The CDR3 reads CASSVDWASPLHF. The bases are TGTGCCAGCAGCGTAGACTGGGCCTCACCCCTCCACTTT.